This T cell receptor beta chain is from a study of shared clonotypes between healthy human individuals. Study observations and caveats: At large depth, rarefaction still showed sorted-subset sequencing to be incomplete. Exclusively blood specimens were collected; tissue repertoires likely differ.

The data were produced by immunoSEQ multiplex PCR, yet TCRdb's version contains in-frame clones alone and is incomplete. Of around 1,000,000 clones in the sample, 70% to 85% were seen once. This clone was seen just once. Its specificity is not known. This receptor was identified in a man younger than 35 in good health. Some clones in this sample may be carry-over from other donors' samples. The sample comprised memory CD4+ T cells from PBMCs. The sample's subset: CD45RA-negative fraction.

The CDR3 DNA reads as TGTGCCAGCAGCGCTGCCGTTAGCGGGAGTTACAAGAATGAGCAGTTCTTC. Protein sequence: CASSAAVSGSYKNEQFF. The rearrangement links TRBV13 to TRBJ2-1; 9 nucleotides line up with TRBD2. CDR1 and CDR2 (germline): PRHDT, FYEKMQ (reference sequence). The CDR3 length is 17 residues. J gave up 7 bases and V 5 bases, and 15 bases lay outside the gene matches.